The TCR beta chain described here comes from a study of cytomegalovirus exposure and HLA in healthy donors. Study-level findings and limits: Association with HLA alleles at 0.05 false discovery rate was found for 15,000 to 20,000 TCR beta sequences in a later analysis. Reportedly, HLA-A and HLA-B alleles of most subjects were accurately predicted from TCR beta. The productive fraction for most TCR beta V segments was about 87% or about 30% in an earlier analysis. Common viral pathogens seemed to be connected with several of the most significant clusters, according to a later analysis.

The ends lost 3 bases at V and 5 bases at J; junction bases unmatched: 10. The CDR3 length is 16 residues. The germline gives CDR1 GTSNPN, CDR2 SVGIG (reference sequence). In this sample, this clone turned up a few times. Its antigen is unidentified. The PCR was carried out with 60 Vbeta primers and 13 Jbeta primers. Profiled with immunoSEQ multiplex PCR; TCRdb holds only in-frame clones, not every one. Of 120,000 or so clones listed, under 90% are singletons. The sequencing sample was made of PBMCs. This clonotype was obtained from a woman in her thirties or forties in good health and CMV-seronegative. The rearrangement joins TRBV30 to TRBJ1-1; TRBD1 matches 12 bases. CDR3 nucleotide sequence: TGTGCCTGGAGCGGGACAGGGGGCCCATCGGGGACTGAAGCTTTCTTT. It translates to CAWSGTGGPSGTEAFF.